The source of this T cell receptor beta chain is a study of metastatic and nonmetastatic thyroid tumors. Study observations and caveats: Benign nodules reportedly had significantly lower TCR beta diversity than malignant thyroid tumors in blood and tumor.

This clone was seen repeatedly, ten times or more. Its antigen remains unidentified. TCRdb re-analyzed the PCR reads through MiXCR. The sample records tens of thousands of clones, roughly 20% being singletons. The CDR3 is made up of 15 amino acids. V lost 4 bases and J 1 base, leaving 11 bases between the germline ends. The germline V gene has CDR1 SGHNT and CDR2 YYREEE (reference sequence). Treatment of any kind had been given to no patient before thyroid surgery. The V call is TRBV5-4, the J call TRBJ2-2; perhaps TRBD1 as D (7 bases). Sequenced: blood. The receptor was isolated from a female donor with papillary thyroid cancer or a benign thyroid nodule (not recorded which). Some clones in this sample may be carry-over from other donors' samples. CDR3: CASSRQGGNTGELFF. DNA for the CDR3: TGTGCCAGCAGCCGACAGGGAGGGAACACCGGGGAGCTGTTTTTT.